The 13 T cell receptor beta chains given below trace back to one sample, sequenced in a study of T cell responses to AZD1222 COVID-19 vaccine. Libraries were prepared by immunoSEQ multiplex PCR; TCRdb keeps only in-frame clonotypes and omits some of them. The sample shows 95,000 to 150,000 clones, approximately 89% of them seen only once. Sequenced material: peripheral blood, taken on day 0 of AZD1222 vaccination. These TCRs come from an adult in good health.

This chain connects TRBV6-1 to TRBJ2-1, with 8 bases matching TRBD1. The CDR3 sequence is 16 residues long. Trimming cost V 2 bases and J 3 bases; bases outside gene matches: 6. Germline assignment: CDR1 MNHNS and CDR2 SASEGT. CDR3 region: CASSEIIGQGYNEQFF. In DNA, the CDR3 is TGTGCCAGCAGTGAAATCATCGGACAGGGCTACAATGAGCAGTTCTTC.

V and J are TRBV12-3 or TRBV12-4 and TRBJ1-1; D might be TRBD1 (5 bases). V lost 6 bases and J 0 bases, leaving 8 bases between the germline ends. The CDR3 runs to 13 residues. CDR3 nucleotides: TGTGCCAGCAGGGACAACCTGAACACTGAAGCTTTCTTT. Translation gives CASRDNLNTEAFF.

The CDR3 is CASSLGGLEPQHF. CDR3 bases: TGTGCCAGCAGCTTAGGGGGGCTTGAGCCCCAGCATTTT. The J gene is TRBJ1-5, the V gene TRBV5-4; a possible D gene is TRBD1 (6 bases). Germline loops: CDR1 SGHNT, CDR2 YYREEE (reference sequence). The CDR3 runs to 13 residues. V lost 2 bases, J lost 8 bases, and 11 bases lay in between.

V and J are TRBV28 and TRBJ2-1, with D unresolved. From germline, CDR1 is MDHEN and CDR2 SYDVKM. The ends were cut back, 6 bases at V and 6 bases at J, with 12 bases in the middle. The CDR3 runs to 13 residues. DNA for the CDR3: TGTGCCAGCAGGGAGCTCATTCGCAATGAGCAGTTCTTC. It codes for CASRELIRNEQFF.

This chain uses TRBV2 with TRBJ1-5, with TRBD1 matching 10 bases. The CDR3 contains 14 residues. From germline, CDR1 is SNHLY and CDR2 FYNNEI. V dropped 4 bases and J dropped 6; count of bases not matched to a gene: 3. The CDR3 reads CASSGTGGLQPQHF. The CDR3 DNA follows: TGTGCCAGCAGTGGGACAGGGGGTCTTCAGCCCCAGCATTTT.

The chain uses TRBV4-1 and TRBJ2-7, with TRBD1 matching 11 bases. The CDR3 sequence is 18 residues long. Germline CDR1 and CDR2: MGHRA and YSYEKL. Trimming cost V 0 bases and J 6 bases; bases outside gene matches: 13. Here the CDR3 reads CASSQDLASGTGGVEQYF. CDR3 DNA: TGCGCCAGCAGCCAAGATTTAGCGTCGGGGACAGGGGGTGTCGAGCAGTACTTC.

This rearrangement joins TRBV2 to TRBJ1-5; 8 bases map to TRBD1. Germline CDR1 is SNHLY and CDR2 is FYNNEI. V lost 3 bases and J lost 7; bases outside the gene matches: 5. The CDR3 has 14 residues. CDR3 nucleotides: TGTGCCAGCAGTGAGAGGACAGGGAACCAGCCCCAGCATTTT. Translation: CASSERTGNQPQHF.

This clone was seen a single time. This chain uses TRBV2 with TRBJ1-1; D not certain. The V and J ends lost 6 bases and 5 bases respectively, with 10 bases between them. Looked up from germline, CDR1 is SNHLY and CDR2 is FYNNEI. The length of the CDR3 is 12 residues. The CDR3 DNA reads TGTGCCAGCAGGGAGTCGAGGACTGAAGCTTTCTTT. Translating gives CASRESRTEAFF.

The chain links TRBV27 to TRBJ1-6; D is possibly TRBD1 (5 bases). V shed 6 bases and J shed 5 bases, with 11 bases lying between them. Germline V lookup: CDR1 MNHEY, CDR2 SMNVEV (reference sequence). This CDR3 is built from 14 residues. The CDR3 loop reads CASSRTRDNSPLHF. The CDR3 nucleotides read TGTGCCAGCAGCCGGACACGAGATAATTCACCCCTCCACTTT.

The CDR3 is CASSPWEAQGSDEQYF. The CDR3 nucleotides are TGTGCCAGCTCACCATGGGAGGCACAGGGTAGTGACGAGCAGTACTTC. The rearrangement links TRBV18 to TRBJ2-7, with D perhaps TRBD1 or TRBD2 (6 bases each). Per germline, CDR1 KGHSH and CDR2 LQKENI. V was pared by 2 bases and J by 5 bases, with 19 bases between. The CDR3 sequence is 16 residues long. Based on the CDR3 plus reference TRBV18 and TRBJ2-7, the full variable domain is NAGVMQNPRHLVRRRGQEARLRCSPMKGHSHVYWYRQLPEEGLKFMVYLQKENIIDESGMPKERFSAEFPKEGPSILRIQQVVRGDSAAYFCASSPWEAQGSDEQYFGPGTRLTVT.

This chain links TRBV7-9 with TRBJ1-4; tentatively, D is TRBD1 (5 bases). Germline CDR1 SEHNR, CDR2 FQNEAQ (reference sequence). With 4 bases removed from V and 4 bases from J, the gap between germline ends came to 10 bases. The CDR3 totals 14 residues. The CDR3 sequence: CASSSRDGNEKLFF. For the CDR3, the DNA is TGTGCCAGCAGCTCCCGGGACGGTAATGAAAAACTGTTTTTT.

In this sample, this clone turned up once. This sequence joins TRBV2 and TRBJ1-1; no definite D call. CDR3 size: 14 residues. The V gene's germline CDR1 is SNHLY and CDR2 FYNNEI. The V gene lost 2 bases and the J gene lost 0 bases, with 7 bases spanning the gap. Written as DNA, the CDR3 is TGTGCCAGCAGTGAAAGGGTACTGAACACTGAAGCTTTCTTT. Translating gives CASSERVLNTEAFF.

V and J are TRBV6-1 and TRBJ2-3; D is ambiguous. The germline V gene encodes CDR1 MNHNS and CDR2 SASEGT. V was clipped by 2 bases and J by 5 bases, with 5 bases between them. The CDR3 is 12 amino acids. CDR3 DNA sequence: TGTGCCAGCAGTGAACCAGGAGATACGCAGTATTTT. This codes for CASSEPGDTQYF.